This TCR beta chain was sequenced during a study of sequential checkpoint blockade in melanoma. Generated by immunoSEQ multiplex PCR, the TCRdb table keeps only in-frame clones and is missing some. Among about 5,100 clones listed, 24% were seen once. V lost 3 bases and J lost 1, with 15 bases in between. Germline V CDR1 and CDR2: SQVTM, ANQGSEA. This CDR3 is 15 amino acids long. The treatment was: randomized to nivolumab then ipilimumab (arm A) or the reverse (arm B). V gene TRBV29-1 combines with J gene TRBJ1-1; D uncertain. This receptor was taken from a human donor with melanoma. Sample: tumor tissue (inferred from file names), taken from a patient given nivolumab and ipilimumab in sequence. CDR3 DNA sequence: TGCAGCGTTGAGGGAACTACGGAAGGGAACACTGAAGCTTTCTTT. It encodes CSVEGTTEGNTEAFF.